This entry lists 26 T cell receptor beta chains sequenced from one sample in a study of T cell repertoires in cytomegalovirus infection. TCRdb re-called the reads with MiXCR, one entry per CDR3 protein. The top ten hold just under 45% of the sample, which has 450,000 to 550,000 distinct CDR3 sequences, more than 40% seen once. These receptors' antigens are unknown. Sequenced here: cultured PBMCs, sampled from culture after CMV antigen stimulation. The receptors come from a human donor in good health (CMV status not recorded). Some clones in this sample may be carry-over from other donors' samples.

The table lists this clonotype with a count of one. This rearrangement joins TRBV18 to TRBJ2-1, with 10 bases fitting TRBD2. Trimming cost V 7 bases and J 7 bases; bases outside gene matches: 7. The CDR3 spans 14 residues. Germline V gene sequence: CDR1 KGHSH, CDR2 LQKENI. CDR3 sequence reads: CASFPGLAKNEQFF. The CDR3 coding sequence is TGTGCCAGCTTCCCGGGACTAGCGAAGAATGAGCAGTTCTTC.

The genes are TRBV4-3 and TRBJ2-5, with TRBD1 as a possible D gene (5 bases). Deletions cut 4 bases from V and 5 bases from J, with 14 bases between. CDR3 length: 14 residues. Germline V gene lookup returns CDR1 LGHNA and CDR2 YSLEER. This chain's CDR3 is CASSLGQGLETQYF. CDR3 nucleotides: TGCGCCAGCAGCCTGGGGCAGGGTTTGGAGACCCAGTACTTC.

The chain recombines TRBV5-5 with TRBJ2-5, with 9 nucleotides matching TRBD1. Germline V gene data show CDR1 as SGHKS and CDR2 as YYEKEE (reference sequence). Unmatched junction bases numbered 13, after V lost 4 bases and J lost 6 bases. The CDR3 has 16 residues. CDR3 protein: CASSETGTGFLKTQYF. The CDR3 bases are TGTGCCAGCAGCGAAACCGGGACAGGGTTTTTAAAGACCCAGTACTTC. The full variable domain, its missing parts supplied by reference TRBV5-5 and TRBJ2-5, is DAGVTQSPTHLIKTRGQQVTLRCSPISGHKSVSWYQQVLGQGPQFIFQYYEKEERGRGNFPDRFSARQFPNYSSELNVNALLLGDSALYLCASSETGTGFLKTQYFGPGTRLLVL.

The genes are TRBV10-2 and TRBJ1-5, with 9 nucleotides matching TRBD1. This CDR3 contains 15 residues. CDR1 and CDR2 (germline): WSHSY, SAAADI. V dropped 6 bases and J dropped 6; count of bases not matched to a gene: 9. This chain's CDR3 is CASRASQGAGQPQHF. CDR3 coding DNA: TGCGCCAGCAGAGCATCACAGGGGGCAGGTCAGCCCCAGCATTTT.

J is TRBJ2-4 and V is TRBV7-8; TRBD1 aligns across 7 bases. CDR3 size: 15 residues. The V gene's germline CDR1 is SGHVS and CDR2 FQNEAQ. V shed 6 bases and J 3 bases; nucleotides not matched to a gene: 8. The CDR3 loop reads CASRARDSDKNIQYF. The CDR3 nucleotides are TGTGCCAGCAGAGCCAGGGACAGCGACAAAAACATTCAGTACTTC.

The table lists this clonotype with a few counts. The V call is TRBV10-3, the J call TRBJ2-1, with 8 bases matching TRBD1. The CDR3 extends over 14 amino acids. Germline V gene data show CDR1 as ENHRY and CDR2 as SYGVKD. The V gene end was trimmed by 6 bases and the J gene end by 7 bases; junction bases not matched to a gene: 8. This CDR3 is CAIRSDRGGNEQFF. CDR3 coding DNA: TGTGCCATCAGAAGCGACAGGGGTGGTAATGAGCAGTTCTTC.

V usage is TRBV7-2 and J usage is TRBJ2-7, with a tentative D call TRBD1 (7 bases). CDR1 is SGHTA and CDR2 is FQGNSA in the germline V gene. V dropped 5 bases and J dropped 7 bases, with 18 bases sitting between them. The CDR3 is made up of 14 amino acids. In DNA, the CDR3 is TGTGCCAGCAGCCGCGGACAGGCCGCGGGGGAGCAGTACTTC. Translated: CASSRGQAAGEQYF.

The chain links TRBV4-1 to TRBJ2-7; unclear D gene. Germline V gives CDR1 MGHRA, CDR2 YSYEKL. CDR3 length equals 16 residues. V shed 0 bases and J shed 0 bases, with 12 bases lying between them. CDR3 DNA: TGCGCCAGCAGCCAAGAAGCAGCCATACCCTCCTACGAGCAGTACTTC. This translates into CASSQEAAIPSYEQYF.

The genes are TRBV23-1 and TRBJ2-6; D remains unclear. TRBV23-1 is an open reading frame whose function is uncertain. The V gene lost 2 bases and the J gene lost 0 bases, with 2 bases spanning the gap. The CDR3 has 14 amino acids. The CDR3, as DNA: TGCGCCAGCAGTCAAGACTCTGGGGCCAACGTCCTGACTTTC. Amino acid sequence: CASSQDSGANVLTF.

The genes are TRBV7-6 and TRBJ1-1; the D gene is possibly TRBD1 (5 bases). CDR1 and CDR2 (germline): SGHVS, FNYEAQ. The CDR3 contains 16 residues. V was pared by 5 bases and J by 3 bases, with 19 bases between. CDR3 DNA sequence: TGTGCCAGCAGCCTACCAGACGTCAGGGCGGACACTGAAGCTTTCTTT. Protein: CASSLPDVRADTEAFF. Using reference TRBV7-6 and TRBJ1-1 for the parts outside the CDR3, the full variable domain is GAGVSQSPRYKVTKRGQDVALRCDPISGHVSLYWYRQALGQGPEFLTYFNYEAQQDKSGLPNDRFSAERPEGSISTLTIQRTEQRDSAMYRCASSLPDVRADTEAFFGQGTRLTVV.

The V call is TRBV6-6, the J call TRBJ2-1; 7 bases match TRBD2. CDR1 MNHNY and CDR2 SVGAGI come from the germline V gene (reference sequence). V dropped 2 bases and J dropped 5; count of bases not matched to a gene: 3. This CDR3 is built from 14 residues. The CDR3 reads CASSYGLDHNEQFF. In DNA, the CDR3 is TGTGCCAGCAGTTACGGACTAGACCACAATGAGCAGTTCTTC.

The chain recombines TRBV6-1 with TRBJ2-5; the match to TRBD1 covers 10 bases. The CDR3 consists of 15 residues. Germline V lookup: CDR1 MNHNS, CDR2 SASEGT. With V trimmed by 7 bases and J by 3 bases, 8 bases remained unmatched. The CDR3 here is CASTNRDRGKETQYF. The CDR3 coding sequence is TGTGCCAGCACCAACCGGGACAGGGGCAAAGAGACCCAGTACTTC.

Here the CDR3 reads CSASRGDLNTEAFF. The CDR3 region has the DNA TGCAGTGCTAGCAGAGGGGATCTGAACACTGAAGCTTTCTTT. The genes are TRBV20-1 and TRBJ1-1, with D perhaps matching TRBD1 (5 bases). Trimming stripped 3 bases from V and 0 bases from J, with 11 bases between. Per the germline V gene, CDR1 is DFQATT and CDR2 is SNEGSKA (reference sequence). This CDR3 has 14 residues.

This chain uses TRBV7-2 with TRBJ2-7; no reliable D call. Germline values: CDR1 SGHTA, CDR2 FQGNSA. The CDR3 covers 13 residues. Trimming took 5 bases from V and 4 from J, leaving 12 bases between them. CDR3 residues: CASSPRSFYEQYF. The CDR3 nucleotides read TGTGCCAGCAGCCCACGGTCCTTTTACGAGCAGTACTTC.

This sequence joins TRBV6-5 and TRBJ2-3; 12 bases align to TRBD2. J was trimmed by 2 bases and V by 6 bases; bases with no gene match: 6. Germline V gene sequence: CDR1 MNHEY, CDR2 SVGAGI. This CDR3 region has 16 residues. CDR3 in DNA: TGTGCCAGCAGATTCGGACTAGCGGGGTCCACAGATACGCAGTATTTT. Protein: CASRFGLAGSTDTQYF.

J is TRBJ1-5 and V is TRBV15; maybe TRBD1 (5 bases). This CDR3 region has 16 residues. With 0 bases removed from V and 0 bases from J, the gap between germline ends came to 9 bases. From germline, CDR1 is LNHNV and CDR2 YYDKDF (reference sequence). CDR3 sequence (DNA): TGTGCCACCAGCAGAGATCGCAGGGTTAGCAATCAGCCCCAGCATTTT. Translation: CATSRDRRVSNQPQHF.

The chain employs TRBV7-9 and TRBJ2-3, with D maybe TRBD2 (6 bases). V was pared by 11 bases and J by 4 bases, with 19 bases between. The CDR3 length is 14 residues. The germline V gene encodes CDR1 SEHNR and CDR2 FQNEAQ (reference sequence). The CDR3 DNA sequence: TGTGCCGGGGGGAATCCGCCCCTCCCAGATACGCAGTATTTT. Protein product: CAGGNPPLPDTQYF.

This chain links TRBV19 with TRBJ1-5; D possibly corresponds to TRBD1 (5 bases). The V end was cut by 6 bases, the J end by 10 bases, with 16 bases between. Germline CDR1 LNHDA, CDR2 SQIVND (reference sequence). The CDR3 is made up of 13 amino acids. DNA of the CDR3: TGTGCCAGTAGCAGGGTCAGTCTTCAACCCCAGCATTTT. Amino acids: CASSRVSLQPQHF. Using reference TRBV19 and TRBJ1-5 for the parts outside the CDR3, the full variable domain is DGGITQSPKYLFRKEGQNVTLSCEQNLNHDAMYWYRQDPGQGLRLIYYSQIVNDFQKGDIAEGYSVSREKKESFPLTVTSAQKNPTAFYLCASSRVSLQPQHFGDGTRLSIL.

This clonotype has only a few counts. As DNA, the CDR3 is TGTGCCAGCTCTCCCCTCAGGGGCCCCCCAGCTTTCTTT. This encodes CASSPLRGPPAFF. V is TRBV2 and J is TRBJ1-1, with a tentative D call TRBD1 (6 bases). CDR3 length equals 13 residues. V shed 8 bases and J shed 10 bases, with 20 bases lying between them. Germline V gene lookup returns CDR1 SNHLY and CDR2 FYNNEI.

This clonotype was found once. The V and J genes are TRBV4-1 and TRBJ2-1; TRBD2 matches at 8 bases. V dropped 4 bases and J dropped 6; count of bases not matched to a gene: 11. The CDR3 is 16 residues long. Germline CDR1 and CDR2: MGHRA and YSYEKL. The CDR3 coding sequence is TGCGCCAGCAGCCGACCACTAGCGGTCGGGGTCAATGAGCAGTTCTTC. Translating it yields CASSRPLAVGVNEQFF.

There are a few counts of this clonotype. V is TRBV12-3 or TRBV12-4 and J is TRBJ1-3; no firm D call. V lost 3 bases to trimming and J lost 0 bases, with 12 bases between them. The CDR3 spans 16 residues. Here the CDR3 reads CASSFMEAGSGNTIYF. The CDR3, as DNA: TGTGCCAGCAGTTTCATGGAAGCTGGCTCTGGAAACACCATATATTTT.

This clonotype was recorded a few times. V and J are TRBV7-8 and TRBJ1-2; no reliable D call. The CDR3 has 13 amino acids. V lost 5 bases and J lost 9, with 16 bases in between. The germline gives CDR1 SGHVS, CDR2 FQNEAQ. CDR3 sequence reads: CASSPAPGGSYTF. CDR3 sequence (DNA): TGTGCCAGCAGCCCCGCCCCAGGCGGGAGCTACACCTTC.

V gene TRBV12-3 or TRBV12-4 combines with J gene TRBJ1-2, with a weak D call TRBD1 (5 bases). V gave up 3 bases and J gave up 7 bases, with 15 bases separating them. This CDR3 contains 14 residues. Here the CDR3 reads CASSFREISGGYTF. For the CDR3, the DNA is TGTGCCAGCAGTTTCAGGGAGATTAGTGGTGGCTACACCTTC.

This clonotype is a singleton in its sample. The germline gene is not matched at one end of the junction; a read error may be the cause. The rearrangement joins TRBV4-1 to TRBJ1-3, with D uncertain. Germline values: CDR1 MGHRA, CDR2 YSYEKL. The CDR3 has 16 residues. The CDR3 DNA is TGTGCCAGCAGCCAAGATTTACGGGGCTCTGGAAACACCATATATTTT. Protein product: CASSQDLRGSGNTIYF.

This chain's CDR3 is CASSQDAAGGDIQYF. CDR3 bases: TGCGCCAGCAGCCAAGATGCCGCAGGGGGGGACATTCAGTACTTC. The chain carries TRBV4-1 and TRBJ2-4, with D perhaps given as TRBD1 or TRBD2 (7 bases each). This CDR3 has 15 amino acids. The V and J ends lost 0 bases and 8 bases respectively, with 14 bases between them. CDR1 MGHRA and CDR2 YSYEKL come from the germline V gene.

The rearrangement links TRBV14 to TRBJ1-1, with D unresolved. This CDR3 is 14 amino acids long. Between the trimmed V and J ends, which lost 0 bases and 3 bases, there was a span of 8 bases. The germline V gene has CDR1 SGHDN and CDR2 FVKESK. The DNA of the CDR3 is TGTGCCAGCAGCCAAGACCGGCAGTACACTGAAGCTTTCTTT. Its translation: CASSQDRQYTEAFF.